These T cell receptor beta chains were read from a single sample in a study of cytomegalovirus exposure and HLA in healthy donors. Libraries were prepared by immunoSEQ multiplex PCR; TCRdb keeps only in-frame clonotypes and omits some of them. Counted here are 120,000 to 150,000 clones, around three quarters occurring once; the ten biggest clones make up around 1%. Sequencing input: PBMCs. These receptor sequences come from a young man in good health and CMV-seronegative. Each CDR3 is given with its conserved first and last residue. A D gene is named only where the DNA matches it firmly. Clone size is stated in some rows and not others, as once, few, many or a class when expanded.

len	d_gene	v_gene	j_gene	abundance	CDR3nt	CDR3aa
14	TRBD1	TRBV5-4	TRBJ1-1	-	TGTGCCAGCAGCTTAGACAGGGGGAACACTGAAGCTTTCTTT	CASSLDRGNTEAFF
15	-	TRBV19	TRBJ1-2	-	TGTGCCAGTAGTATAGATCCGGGACACTCCTTGGGCTACACCTTC	CASSIDPGHSLGYTF
12	-	TRBV6-4	TRBJ2-7	-	TGTGCCAGCAGTGGGGCAAACTACGAGCAGTACTTC	CASSGANYEQYF
10	TRBD1	TRBV10-2	TRBJ2-1	once	TGCGCCAGCCTAGGGGGCCGGCAGTTCTTC	CASLGGRQFF
13	-	TRBV28	TRBJ1-5	-	TGTGCCAGCAGTTCTGGAGGGGTCCAGCCCCAGCATTTT	CASSSGGVQPQHF
15	-	TRBV27	TRBJ1-5	-	TGTGCCAGCAGTGCGGGCAGTAGTAGCAATCAGCCCCAGCATTTT	CASSAGSSSNQPQHF
15	-	TRBV9	TRBJ2-7	-	TGTGCCAGCAGCGTAGGGAACAGGGAAGCCAACGAGCAGTACTTC	CASSVGNREANEQYF
15	-	TRBV6-5	TRBJ2-7	-	TGTGCCAGCAGAAAAAATGGGGACACTTCCTACGAGCAGTACTTC	CASRKNGDTSYEQYF
12	-	TRBV2	TRBJ1-2	-	TGTGCCAGCTACGGGGGGTATAGAAGCTACACCTTC	CASYGGYRSYTF
12	-	TRBV14	TRBJ1-2	-	TGTGCCAGCAGCCAAGGGGGCGTCGGCTACACCTTC	CASSQGGVGYTF
15	-	TRBV18	TRBJ1-2	once	TGTGCCAGCTCACAACAGGCGGACACCCTCTATGGCTACACCTTC	CASSQQADTLYGYTF
14	TRBD1	TRBV6-1	TRBJ1-1	-	TGTGCCAGCACCCGGGACAGGGTCCTCACTGAAGCTTTCTTT	CASTRDRVLTEAFF
14	-	TRBV4-2	TRBJ1-1	-	TGTGCCAGCAGCCAAGGACATATGAACACTGAAGCTTTCTTT	CASSQGHMNTEAFF
15	TRBD1	TRBV5-1	TRBJ2-7	once	TGCGCCAGCAGCTTCTTCACAGGGGGAGGAGGAGAGCAGTACTTC	CASSFFTGGGGEQYF
14	-	TRBV11-2	TRBJ1-2	-	TGTGCCAGCAGCTTAGATTCGAGGTTCGATGGCTACACCTTC	CASSLDSRFDGYTF
16	TRBD2	TRBV7-9	TRBJ2-1	once	TGTTCCAGCAGCCCCCGAGCGGGGCTGGCCTACAATGAGCAGTTCTTC	CSSSPRAGLAYNEQFF
15	-	TRBV7-2	TRBJ2-3	-	TGTGCCAGCAGCTTCAGGACAGCAAGCACAGATACGCAGTATTTT	CASSFRTASTDTQYF
15	-	TRBV4-3	TRBJ2-1	-	TGCGCCAGCAGCCAAGACCCTAGGAGGCGCCGTGAGCAGTTCTTC	CASSQDPRRRREQFF
17	-	TRBV5-1	TRBJ2-3	-	TGCGCCAGCAGCTTGGGGGTGTCAGGGGAGGGAACAGATACGCAGTATTTT	CASSLGVSGEGTDTQYF
14	-	TRBV7-2	TRBJ1-4	-	TGTGCCAGCAGCTTAGGGACTCCTAATGAAAAACTGTTTTTT	CASSLGTPNEKLFF
14	-	TRBV11-2	TRBJ2-3	-	TGTGCCAGCAGCTTCAGAGGTCCGACAGATACGCAGTATTTT	CASSFRGPTDTQYF
18	TRBD1	TRBV12-5	TRBJ1-4	-	TGTGCTAGTGGTTTGTTGCGGACAGGGGACGCAACTAATGAAAAACTGTTTTTT	CASGLLRTGDATNEKLFF